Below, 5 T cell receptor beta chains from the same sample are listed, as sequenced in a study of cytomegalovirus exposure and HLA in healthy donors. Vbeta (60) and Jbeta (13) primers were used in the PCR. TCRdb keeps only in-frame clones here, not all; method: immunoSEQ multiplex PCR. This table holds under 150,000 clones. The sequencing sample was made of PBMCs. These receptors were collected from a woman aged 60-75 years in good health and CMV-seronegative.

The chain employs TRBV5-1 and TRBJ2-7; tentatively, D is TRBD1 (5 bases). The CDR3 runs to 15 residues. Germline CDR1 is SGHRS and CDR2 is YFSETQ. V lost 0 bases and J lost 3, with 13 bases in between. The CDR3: CASSLDQGVFYEQYF. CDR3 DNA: TGCGCCAGCAGCTTGGACCAGGGTGTATTCTACGAGCAGTACTTC.

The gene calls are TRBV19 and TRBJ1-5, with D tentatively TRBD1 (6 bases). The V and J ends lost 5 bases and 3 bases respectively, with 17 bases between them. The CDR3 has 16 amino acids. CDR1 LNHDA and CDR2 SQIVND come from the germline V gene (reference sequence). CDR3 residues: CASSLNRVGANQPQHF. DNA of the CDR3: TGTGCCAGTAGTCTAAACAGGGTTGGGGCCAATCAGCCCCAGCATTTT.

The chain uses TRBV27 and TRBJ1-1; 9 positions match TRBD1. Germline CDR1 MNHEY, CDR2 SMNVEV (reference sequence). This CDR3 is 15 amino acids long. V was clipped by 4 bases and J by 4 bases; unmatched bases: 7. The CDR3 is CASSWTGELRTEAFF. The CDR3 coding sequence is TGTGCCAGCAGTTGGACAGGGGAGTTGCGCACTGAAGCTTTCTTT.

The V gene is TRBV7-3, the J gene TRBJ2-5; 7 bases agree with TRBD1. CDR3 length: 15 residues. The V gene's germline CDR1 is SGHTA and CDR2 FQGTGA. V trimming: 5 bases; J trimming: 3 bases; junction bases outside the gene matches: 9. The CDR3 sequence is CASSLNPGTEETQYF. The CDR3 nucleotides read TGTGCCAGCAGCCTTAACCCCGGGACAGAAGAGACCCAGTACTTC.

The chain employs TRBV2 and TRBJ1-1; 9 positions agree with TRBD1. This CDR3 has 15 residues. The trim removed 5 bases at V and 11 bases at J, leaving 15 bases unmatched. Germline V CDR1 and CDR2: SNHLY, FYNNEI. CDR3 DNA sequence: TGTGCCAGCAGTTTATTTGGACAGGGGAGTGCTGGGGCTTTCTTT. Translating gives CASSLFGQGSAGAFF.